Sequencing of this T cell receptor beta chain was carried out in a study of blood T cell repertoires in COVID-19. Study in general: Nucleic acid was either cDNA or gDNA, and it came from T cells, B-cell-depleted T cells, or PBMCs.

Recruits, aged roughly 18 to 100 years, lived in 20 to 30 US areas. This clone occurred once. Trimming cost V 4 bases and J 3 bases; bases outside gene matches: 4. Germline V CDR1 and CDR2: SGHRS, YFSETQ. This CDR3 is 14 amino acids long. Repertoires were generated with immunoSEQ multiplex PCR, while TCRdb's copy carries only in-frame clones and drops some. Among approximately 250,000 clones listed, 85% to 90% were seen once. V gene TRBV5-1 combines with J gene TRBJ2-7; 10 bases map to TRBD1. Specimen: PBMCs or T cells enriched from blood (not recorded which). The origin of this receptor is a woman aged 25 to 45 with acute COVID-19. CDR3 DNA: TGCGCCAGCAGCGGGACAGGGGCCTTCTACGAGCAGTACTTC. Amino acid sequence: CASSGTGAFYEQYF. The entire variable domain, with the rest obtained from reference TRBV5-1 and TRBJ2-7, is as follows: KAGVTQTPRYLIKTRGQQVTLSCSPISGHRSVSWYQQTPGQGLQFLFEYFSETQRNKGNFPGRFSGRQFSNSRSEMNVSTLELGDSALYLCASSGTGAFYEQYFGPGTRLTVT.